A single sample gave rise to the 7 T cell receptor beta chains below, sequenced in a study of metastatic and nonmetastatic thyroid tumors. With MiXCR, TCRdb called clones anew from the PCR reads. The top ten clones hold around 15% of a sample with approximately 6,900 clones, roughly a quarter of them seen once. All patients were untreated before thyroid surgery. Sequenced sample: adjacent normal tissue. These TCRs come from a male donor with papillary thyroid cancer or a benign thyroid nodule (not recorded which). Some clones in this sample may be carry-over from other donors' samples.

V is TRBV19 and J is TRBJ2-5; D is possibly TRBD1 (5 bases). The CDR3 has 12 amino acids. V was shortened by 9 bases and J by 4 bases, with 12 bases between the two germline ends. Germline CDR1 is LNHDA and CDR2 is SQIVND (reference sequence). CDR3 in amino acids: CASADSRETQYF. The CDR3 DNA reads TGTGCCAGCGCCGACAGCCGAGAGACCCAGTACTTC.

The chain links TRBV6-1 to TRBJ1-4; D perhaps matches TRBD1 (6 bases). From germline, CDR1 is MNHNS and CDR2 SASEGT. V lost 3 bases to trimming and J lost 5 bases, with 16 bases between them. CDR3 size: 16 residues. The CDR3 DNA reads TGTGCCAGCAGTGACCTAAGCGGACAGTTGAATGAAAAACTGTTTTTT. Encoded protein: CASSDLSGQLNEKLFF.

This clone was seen only a few times. A read error is possible here, since a much larger clone lies one base away. The V and J genes are TRBV6-1 and TRBJ1-1, with 10 positions matching TRBD1. The ends lost 8 bases at V and 5 bases at J; junction bases unmatched: 14. CDR1 and CDR2 (germline): MNHNS, SASEGT. This CDR3 has 16 residues. The CDR3: CASGSLGQGVRTEAFF. CDR3 DNA: TGTGCCAGCGGATCCTTAGGACAGGGGGTGCGTACTGAAGCTTTCTTT.

Details on this clone: Sequence at one end of the junction differs from germline and may be a read error. The chain combines TRBV27 with TRBJ2-7, with D possibly being TRBD2 (5 bases). CDR3 length: 15 amino acids. The germline V gene encodes CDR1 MNHEY and CDR2 SMNVEV (reference sequence). For the CDR3, the DNA is TGTGCCAGCAGTCCCCGACTAACGAGCTCCTACGAGCAGCACTTC. It is translated as CASSPRLTSSYEQHF.

This clone was detected a few times. DNA for the CDR3: TGCAGTGCTCCCGGGACAGGGACGGATACGCAGTATTTT. Its translation: CSAPGTGTDTQYF. The chain has TRBV20-1 and TRBJ2-3; 9 bases fit TRBD1. This CDR3 is 13 amino acids long. V lost 5 bases to trimming and J lost 6 bases; unmatched junction nucleotides: 6. The germline V gene has CDR1 DFQATT and CDR2 SNEGSKA (reference sequence).

This clone ranks as medium-sized (0.01 to 0.1%). The chain carries TRBV6-2 or TRBV6-3 and TRBJ2-7; TRBD2 aligns across 7 bases. The germline V gene has CDR1 MNHEY and CDR2 SVGEGT. Unmatched junction bases numbered 10, after V lost 2 bases and J lost 3 bases. The length of the CDR3 is 16 residues. The CDR3 here is CASSYNREVGGYEQYF. In nucleotides, the CDR3 is TGTGCCAGCAGTTACAACCGGGAGGTTGGGGGCTACGAGCAGTACTTC.

The chain carries TRBV30 and TRBJ2-7, with TRBD1 matching over 7 bases. The CDR3 totals 12 residues. V dropped 8 bases and J dropped 3; count of bases not matched to a gene: 7. CDR1 is GTSNPN, CDR2 SVGIG, per germline (reference sequence). The CDR3 loop reads CALYRDSYEQYF. CDR3 DNA: TGTGCCCTATACCGGGACAGCTACGAGCAGTACTTC.